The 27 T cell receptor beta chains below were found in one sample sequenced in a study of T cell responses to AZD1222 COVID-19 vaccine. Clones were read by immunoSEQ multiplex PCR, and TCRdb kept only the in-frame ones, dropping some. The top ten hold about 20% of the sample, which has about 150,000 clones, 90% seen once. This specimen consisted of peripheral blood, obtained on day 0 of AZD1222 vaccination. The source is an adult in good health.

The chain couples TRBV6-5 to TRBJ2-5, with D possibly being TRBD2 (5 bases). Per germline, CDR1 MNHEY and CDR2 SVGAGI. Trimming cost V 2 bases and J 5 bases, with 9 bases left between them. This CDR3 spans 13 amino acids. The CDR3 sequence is CASSYPPGETQYF. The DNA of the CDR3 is TGTGCCAGCAGTTACCCCCCGGGGGAGACCCAGTACTTC.

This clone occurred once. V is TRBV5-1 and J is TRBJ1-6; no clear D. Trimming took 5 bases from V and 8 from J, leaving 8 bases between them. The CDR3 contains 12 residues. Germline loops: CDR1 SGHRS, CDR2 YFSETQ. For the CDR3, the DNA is TGCGCCAGCAGGACCCCGGATTCACCCCTCCACTTT. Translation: CASRTPDSPLHF.

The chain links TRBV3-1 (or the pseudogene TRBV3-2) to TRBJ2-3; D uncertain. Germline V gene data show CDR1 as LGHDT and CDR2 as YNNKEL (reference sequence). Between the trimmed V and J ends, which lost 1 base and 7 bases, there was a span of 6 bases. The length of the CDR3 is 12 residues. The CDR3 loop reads CASSQGYNTQYF. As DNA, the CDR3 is TGTGCCAGCAGCCAAGGGTATAATACGCAGTATTTT.

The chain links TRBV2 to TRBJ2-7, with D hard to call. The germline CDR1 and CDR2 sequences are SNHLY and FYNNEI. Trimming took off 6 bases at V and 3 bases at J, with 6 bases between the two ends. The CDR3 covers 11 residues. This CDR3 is CASRYHYEQYF. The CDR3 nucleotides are TGTGCCAGCAGGTACCACTACGAGCAGTACTTC. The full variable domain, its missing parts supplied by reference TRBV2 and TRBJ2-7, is EPEVTQTPSHQVTQMGQEVILRCVPISNHLYFYWYRQILGQKVEFLVSFYNNEISEKSEIFDDQFSVERPDGSNFTLKIRSTKLEDSAMYFCASRYHYEQYFGPGTRLTVT.

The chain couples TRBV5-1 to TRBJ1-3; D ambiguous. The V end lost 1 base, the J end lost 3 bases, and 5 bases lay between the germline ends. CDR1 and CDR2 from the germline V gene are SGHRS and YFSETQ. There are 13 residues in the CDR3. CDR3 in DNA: TGCGCCAGCAGCTTGTCAGATGGAAACACCATATATTTT. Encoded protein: CASSLSDGNTIYF.

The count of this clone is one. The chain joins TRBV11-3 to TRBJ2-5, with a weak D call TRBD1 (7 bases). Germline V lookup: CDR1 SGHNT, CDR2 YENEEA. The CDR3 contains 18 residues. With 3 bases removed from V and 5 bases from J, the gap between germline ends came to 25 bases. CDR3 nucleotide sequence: TGTGCCAGCAGCTTTTTTGCCCCAAGAGGGGGCGCGGGGGAGACCCAGTACTTC. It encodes CASSFFAPRGGAGETQYF.

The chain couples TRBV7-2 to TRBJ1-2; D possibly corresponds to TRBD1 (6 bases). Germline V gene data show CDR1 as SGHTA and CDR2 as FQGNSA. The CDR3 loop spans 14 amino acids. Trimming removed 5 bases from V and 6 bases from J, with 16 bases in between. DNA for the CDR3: TGTGCCAGCAGCCCAAACAGGGAAAGAGATGGCTACACCTTC. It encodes CASSPNRERDGYTF.

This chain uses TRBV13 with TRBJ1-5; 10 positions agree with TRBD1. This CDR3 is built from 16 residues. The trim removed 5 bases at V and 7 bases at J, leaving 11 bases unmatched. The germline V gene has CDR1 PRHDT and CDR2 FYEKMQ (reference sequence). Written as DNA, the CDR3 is TGTGCCAGCAGCAGGACAGGGGGTTTCATCGGGCAGCCCCAGCATTTT. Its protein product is CASSRTGGFIGQPQHF.

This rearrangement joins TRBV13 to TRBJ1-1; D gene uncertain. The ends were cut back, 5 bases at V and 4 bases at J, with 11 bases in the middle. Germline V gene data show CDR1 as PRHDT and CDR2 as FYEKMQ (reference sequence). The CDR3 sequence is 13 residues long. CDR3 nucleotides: TGTGCCAGCAGCCCTTCAGGTGGCACTGAAGCTTTCTTT. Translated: CASSPSGGTEAFF.

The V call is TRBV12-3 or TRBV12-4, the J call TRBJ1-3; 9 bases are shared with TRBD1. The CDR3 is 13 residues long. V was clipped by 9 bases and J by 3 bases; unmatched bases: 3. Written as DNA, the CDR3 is TGTGCCAGTAACAGGGGGCTTGGAAACACCATATATTTT. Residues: CASNRGLGNTIYF.

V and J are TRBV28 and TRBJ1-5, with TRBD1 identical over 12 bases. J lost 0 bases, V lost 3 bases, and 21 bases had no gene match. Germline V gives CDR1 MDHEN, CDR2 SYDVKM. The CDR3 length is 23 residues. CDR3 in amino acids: CASSLLATISGTGGEYSNQPQHF. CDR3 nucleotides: TGTGCCAGCAGTTTGCTCGCGACTATCTCCGGGACAGGGGGCGAGTATAGCAATCAGCCCCAGCATTTT.

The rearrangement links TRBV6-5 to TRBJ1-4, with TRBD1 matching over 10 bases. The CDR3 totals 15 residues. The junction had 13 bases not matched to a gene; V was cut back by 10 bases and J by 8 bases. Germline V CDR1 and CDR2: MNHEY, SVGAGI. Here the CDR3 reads CATRGWGQGTEKLFF. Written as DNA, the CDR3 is TGTGCCACCCGGGGTTGGGGACAGGGGACCGAAAAACTGTTTTTT.

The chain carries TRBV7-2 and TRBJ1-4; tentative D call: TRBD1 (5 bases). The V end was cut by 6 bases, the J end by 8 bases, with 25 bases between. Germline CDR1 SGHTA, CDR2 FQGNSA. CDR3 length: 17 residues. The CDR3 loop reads CASSYPGSGGSWEKLFF. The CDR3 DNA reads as TGTGCCAGCAGTTACCCCGGGTCTGGGGGTAGCTGGGAAAAACTGTTTTTT.

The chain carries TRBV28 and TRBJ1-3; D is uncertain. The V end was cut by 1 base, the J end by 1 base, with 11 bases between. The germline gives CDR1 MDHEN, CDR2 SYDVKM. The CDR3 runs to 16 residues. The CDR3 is CASSLSSGISGNTIYF. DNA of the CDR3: TGTGCCAGCAGTTTATCGTCCGGGATATCTGGAAACACCATATATTTT.

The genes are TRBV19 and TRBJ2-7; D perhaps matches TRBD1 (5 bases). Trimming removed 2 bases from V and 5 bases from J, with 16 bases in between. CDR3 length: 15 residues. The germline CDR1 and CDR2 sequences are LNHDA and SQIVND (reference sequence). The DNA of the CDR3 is TGTGCCAGTAGTATAAGGGCAGGGCGGATTGACGAGCAGTACTTC. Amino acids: CASSIRAGRIDEQYF.

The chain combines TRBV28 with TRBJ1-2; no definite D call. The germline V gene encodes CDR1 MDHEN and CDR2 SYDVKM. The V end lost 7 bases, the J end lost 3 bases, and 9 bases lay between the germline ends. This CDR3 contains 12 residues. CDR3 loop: CASTQDYYGYTF. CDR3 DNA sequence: TGTGCCAGCACCCAGGATTACTATGGCTACACCTTC.

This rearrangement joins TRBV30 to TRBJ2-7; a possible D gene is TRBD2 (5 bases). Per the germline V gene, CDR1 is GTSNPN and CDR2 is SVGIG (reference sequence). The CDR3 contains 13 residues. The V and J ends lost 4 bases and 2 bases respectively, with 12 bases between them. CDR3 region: CAWTSGSPYEQYF. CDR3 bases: TGTGCCTGGACGAGTGGGAGCCCCTACGAGCAGTACTTC.

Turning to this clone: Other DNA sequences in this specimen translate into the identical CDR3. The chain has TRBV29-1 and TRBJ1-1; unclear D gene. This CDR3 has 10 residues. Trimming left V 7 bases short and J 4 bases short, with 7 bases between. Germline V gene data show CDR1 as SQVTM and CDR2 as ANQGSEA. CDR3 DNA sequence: TGCAGCGCACAGACCACTGAAGCTTTCTTT. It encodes CSAQTTEAFF.

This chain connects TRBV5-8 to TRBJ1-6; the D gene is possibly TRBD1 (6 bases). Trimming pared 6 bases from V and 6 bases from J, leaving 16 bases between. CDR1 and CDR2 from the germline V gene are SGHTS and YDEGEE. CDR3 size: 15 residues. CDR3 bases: TGTGCCAGCAAACCAACACAGGGAGTTAATTCACCCCTCCACTTT. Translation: CASKPTQGVNSPLHF. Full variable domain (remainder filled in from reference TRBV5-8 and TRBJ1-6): EAGVTQSPTHLIKTRGQQATLRCSPISGHTSVYWYQQALGLGLQFLLWYDEGEERNRGNFPPRFSGRQFPNYSSELNVNALELEDSALYLCASKPTQGVNSPLHFGNGTRLTVT.

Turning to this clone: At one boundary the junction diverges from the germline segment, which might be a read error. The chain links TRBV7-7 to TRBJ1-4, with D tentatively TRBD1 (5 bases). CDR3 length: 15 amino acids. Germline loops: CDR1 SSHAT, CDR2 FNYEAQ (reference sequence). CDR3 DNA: TGTGCTAGCAGCCCGGCGCAGGGACCCAATGAAAAACTGTTTTTT. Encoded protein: CASSPAQGPNEKLFF.

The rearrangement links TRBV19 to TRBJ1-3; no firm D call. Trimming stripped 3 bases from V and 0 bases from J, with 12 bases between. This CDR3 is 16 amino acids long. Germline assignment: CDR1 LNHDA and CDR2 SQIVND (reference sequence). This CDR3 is CASSIEGTYSGNTIYF. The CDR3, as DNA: TGTGCCAGTAGTATTGAGGGAACCTACTCTGGAAACACCATATATTTT.

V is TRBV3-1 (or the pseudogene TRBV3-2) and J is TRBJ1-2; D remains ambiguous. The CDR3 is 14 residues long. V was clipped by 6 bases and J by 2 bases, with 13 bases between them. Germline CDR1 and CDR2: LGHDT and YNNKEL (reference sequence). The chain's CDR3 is CASSEMWFNYGYTF. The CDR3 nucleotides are TGTGCCAGCAGTGAGATGTGGTTCAACTATGGCTACACCTTC.

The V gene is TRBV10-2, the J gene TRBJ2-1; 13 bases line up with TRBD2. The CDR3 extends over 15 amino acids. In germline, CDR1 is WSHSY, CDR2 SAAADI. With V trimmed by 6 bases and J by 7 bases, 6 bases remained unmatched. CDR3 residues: CASSLLAGGENEQFF. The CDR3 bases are TGCGCCAGCAGCCTACTAGCGGGGGGGGAAAATGAGCAGTTCTTC.

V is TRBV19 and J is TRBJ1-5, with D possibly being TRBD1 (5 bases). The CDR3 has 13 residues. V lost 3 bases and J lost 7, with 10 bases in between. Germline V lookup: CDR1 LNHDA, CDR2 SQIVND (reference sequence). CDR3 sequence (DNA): TGTGCCAGTAGTATCGACAGCAGCCAGCCCCAGCATTTT. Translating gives CASSIDSSQPQHF.

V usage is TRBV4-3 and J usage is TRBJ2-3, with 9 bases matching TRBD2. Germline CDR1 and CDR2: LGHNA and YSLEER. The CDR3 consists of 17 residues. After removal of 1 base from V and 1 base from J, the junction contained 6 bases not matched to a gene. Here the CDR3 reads CASSQGRVAGGTDTQYF. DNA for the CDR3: TGCGCCAGCAGCCAAGGGAGAGTAGCGGGGGGCACAGATACGCAGTATTTT.

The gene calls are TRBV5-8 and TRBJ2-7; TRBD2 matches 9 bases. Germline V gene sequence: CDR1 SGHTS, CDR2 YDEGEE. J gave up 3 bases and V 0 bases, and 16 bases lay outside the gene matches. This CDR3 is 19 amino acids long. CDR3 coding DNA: TGTGCCAGCAGCTTGGAGCCCTATAGCGGGGGCCGCATCTACTACGAGCAGTACTTC. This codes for CASSLEPYSGGRIYYEQYF.

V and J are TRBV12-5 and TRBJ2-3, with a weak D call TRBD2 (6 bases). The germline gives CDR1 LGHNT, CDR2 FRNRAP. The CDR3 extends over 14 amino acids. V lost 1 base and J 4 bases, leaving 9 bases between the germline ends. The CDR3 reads CASGLAGGADTQYF. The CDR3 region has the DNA TGTGCTAGTGGTTTGGCAGGCGGGGCAGATACGCAGTATTTT.